This T cell receptor beta chain was sequenced during a study of PD-1 and CTLA-4 blockade in melanoma. Sequenced by immunoSEQ multiplex PCR; TCRdb stores in-frame clones only, minus some. The data show nearly 30,000 clones, with roughly nine tenths seen just once and 8% to 9.5% held by the top ten. The ends lost 6 bases at V and 2 bases at J; junction bases unmatched: 0. This CDR3 has 13 residues. Germline V gene lookup returns CDR1 SEHNR and CDR2 FQNEAQ (reference sequence). The J gene is TRBJ2-5, the V gene TRBV7-9; 10 nucleotides agree with TRBD1. This material consisted of CD8+ T cells from peripheral blood, taken before anti-PD-1 treatment. The TCR comes from a human donor with melanoma. The CDR3 DNA follows: TGTGCCAGCAGGGGACAGGGGCAAGAGACCCAGTACTTC. The encoded protein is CASRGQGQETQYF.